This is a list of T cell receptor beta chains from one sample in a study of T-cell memory formation after mild COVID-19. TCRdb passed the 5' RACE reads through MiXCR, listing each CDR3 protein once. This table has 130,000 to 150,000 distinct CDR3 sequences, 15% to 20% appearing once. Sequences were obtained from PBMCs or a T cell subset sorted from them (not recorded which). The receptors were gathered from an adult woman who had mild COVID-19 (a few samples of this study predate the infection). Cell type and time point are not known. Both conserved end residues are part of each CDR3. Each record gives: D gene, J gene, clone size, V gene, CDR3 DNA, CDR3 protein. D genes are given only for firm matches. Clone size is given for some rows only: seen once, a few or many times, or a class if the clone is expanded.

>.|TRBJ2-7|.|TRBV5-1
TGCGCCAGCAGCCTGGACGGGGGTCTAATCTACGAGCAGTACTTC
CASSLDGGLIYEQYF
>.|TRBJ1-2|few|TRBV15
TGTGCCACCAGCAGAGATGAGGGGAAGCTCCGACTTGGCTACACCTTC
CATSRDEGKLRLGYTF
>TRBD1|TRBJ1-6|few|TRBV7-2
TGTGCCAGCAGCCCGAGGGGACAGGGAAATTCACCCCTCCACTTT
CASSPRGQGNSPLHF
>.|TRBJ1-6|.|TRBV20-1
TGCAGTGCTAGCGAGGCAGGGAAAGAATCACCCCTCCACTTT
CSASEAGKESPLHF
>TRBD2|TRBJ2-1|.|TRBV6-5
TGTGCCAGCAGTTACCCGGGGGGTGAGCAGTTCTTC
CASSYPGGEQFF
>TRBD1|TRBJ1-1|.|TRBV7-8
TGTGCCAGCAGCTTCGATGTGACAGGGAGGGCTTTCTTT
CASSFDVTGRAFF
>.|TRBJ2-5|.|TRBV5-1
TGCGCCAGCAGCCGTACAACAGGGAGGGAAGAGACCCAGTACTTC
CASSRTTGREETQYF
>TRBD1|TRBJ1-6|few|TRBV12-3/TRBV12-4
TGTGCCAGCAGCTCCGGGACAGATAATTCACCCCTCCACTTT
CASSSGTDNSPLHF
>.|TRBJ2-7|few|TRBV9
TGTGCCAGCAGCGTGGACTACTCCTTCTACGAGCAGTACTTC
CASSVDYSFYEQYF
>.|TRBJ1-2|.|TRBV5-1
TGCGCCAGCAGCTTAGAGGTGAACTATGGCTACACCTTC
CASSLEVNYGYTF
>.|TRBJ2-5|few|TRBV7-9
TGTGCCAGCAGCCTAAGGACCAACCAAGAGACCCAGTACTTC
CASSLRTNQETQYF
>.|TRBJ2-1|many|TRBV27
TGTGCCAGTTTCTCCGGGGAAAGGAACAATGAGCAGTTCTTC
CASFSGERNNEQFF
>TRBD1|TRBJ1-5|few|TRBV5-6
TGTGCCAGCAGCTTCCACTGGGGACAGGCTAATCAGCCCCAGCATTTT
CASSFHWGQANQPQHF
>TRBD1|TRBJ2-7|once|TRBV6-5
TGTGCCAGCAGTACGCCTAAGCATGGGGACAGGGGGCGCAGCTACGAGCAGTACTTC
CASSTPKHGDRGRSYEQYF
>.|TRBJ1-3|.|TRBV20-1
TGCAGTGCTACTAGCCCCGTCCCTCGAGGCACCATATATTTT
CSATSPVPRGTIYF
>.|TRBJ1-2|many|TRBV29-1
TGCAGCGCTGGGACACTCCCTGGCTACACCTTC
CSAGTLPGYTF
>TRBD2|TRBJ2-5|.|TRBV3-1
TGTGCCAGCCGCCCTAGGGGAGGGACGGAGACCCAGTACTTC
CASRPRGGTETQYF
>TRBD2|TRBJ2-7|few|TRBV15
TGTGCCACCAGCAGAGATCAACGAGCGGGGACCCTGTACGAGCAGTACTTC
CATSRDQRAGTLYEQYF
>.|TRBJ2-7|.|TRBV7-9
TGTGCCAGCAGCTTAAGTAGAGAGCAGTACTTC
CASSLSREQYF
>TRBD2|TRBJ2-5|.|TRBV27
TGTGCCAGCAAACTAGCGGGAGTGAAGACCCAGTACTTC
CASKLAGVKTQYF
>.|TRBJ2-7|.|TRBV18
TGTGCCAGCTCACCATCCTCTAGTGTCTACGAGAAGTACTTC
CASSPSSSVYEKYF
>.|TRBJ1-2|.|TRBV5-1
TGCGCCAGCAGCTTGGTTCTGGGAAACTATGGCTACACCTTC
CASSLVLGNYGYTF
>.|TRBJ2-3|few|TRBV29-1
TGCAGCGTCGCCAGGGGAACTAGCACAGATACGCAGTATTTT
CSVARGTSTDTQYF
>.|TRBJ2-5|.|TRBV14
TGTGCCAGCAGCCCCCTGGGGGGCACCCCCCAAGAGACCCAGTACTTC
CASSPLGGTPQETQYF
>.|TRBJ2-1|few|TRBV15
TGTGCCACCACCCGAGGAGGGGCGGGGTACAATGAGCAGTTCTTC
CATTRGGAGYNEQFF
>TRBD1|TRBJ2-1|few|TRBV4-3
TGCGCCAGCAGCCTATTGACAGGGGGCGTCGATGAGCAGTTCTTC
CASSLLTGGVDEQFF
>.|TRBJ2-2|many|TRBV20-1
TGCAGTGCCCGGCGGAACACCGGGGAGCTGTTTTTT
CSARRNTGELFF
>.|TRBJ2-1|few|TRBV29-1
TGCAGCGTGGCCCTATTGCGTCAGCCCGACAATGAGCAGTTCTTC
CSVALLRQPDNEQFF
>.|TRBJ1-1|.|TRBV7-2
TGTGCCAGCAGCTTTTTGAGGGGTAGCACTGAAGCTTTCTTT
CASSFLRGSTEAFF
>.|TRBJ2-3|few|TRBV18
TGTGCCAGCTCACCACCCTCCCACACAGATACGCAGTATTTT
CASSPPSHTDTQYF
>.|TRBJ2-3|.|TRBV12-3/TRBV12-4
TGTGCCAGCAGCCCGGGACCCCAACCGGCTAGCACAGATACGCAGTATTTT
CASSPGPQPASTDTQYF
>TRBD2|TRBJ2-3|.|TRBV7-8
TGTGCCAGCAGCTTAGCCCATCGTCCGGGACTAGCGGGAGAAAGGGCGGGAGATACGCAGTATTTT
CASSLAHRPGLAGERAGDTQYF
>TRBD1|TRBJ1-5|.|TRBV12-3/TRBV12-4
TGTGCCAGCAGTTCTTTACGGACAGGGGGGGTCTTTCAGCATTTT
CASSSLRTGGVFQHF
>TRBD2|TRBJ2-5|.|TRBV20-1
TGCAGTCCGAGGGAGGGGAAAGAGACCCAGTACTTC
CSPREGKETQYF
>.|TRBJ2-5|.|TRBV4-1
TGCGCCAGCAGCCTCGTGACTGTGGGGGGAGAGACCCAGTACTTC
CASSLVTVGGETQYF
>.|TRBJ2-5|.|TRBV5-1
TGCGCCAGCAGCTTGGGGACCTCTCCCCCAGGGACCCAGTACTTC
CASSLGTSPPGTQYF
>.|TRBJ2-1|few|TRBV7-2
TGTGCCAGCAGCCGGGCCGCTGAGCAGTTCTTC
CASSRAAEQFF
>.|TRBJ1-2|many|TRBV6-5
TGCGCCAGCAGCTCGGGTGGTGGCTACACCTTC
CASSSGGGYTF
>.|TRBJ1-2|few|TRBV18
TGTGCCAGCTCCAACCAGGGGAGGAAGGATGGCTACACCTTC
CASSNQGRKDGYTF
>.|TRBJ1-1|.|TRBV3-1
TGTGCCAGCAGCCTGGGACAAACGAACACTGAAGCTTTCTTT
CASSLGQTNTEAFF
>.|TRBJ2-5|.|TRBV19
TGTGCCAGTAGTGGGGCCTATGGGGAGACCCAGTACTTC
CASSGAYGETQYF
>TRBD2|TRBJ2-3|few|TRBV12-3/TRBV12-4
TGTGCCAGCATCCCCCCAGGCGGGGGGAACACAGATACGCAGTATTTT
CASIPPGGGNTDTQYF
>.|TRBJ2-1|.|TRBV4-1
TGCGCCAGCAGCCAGGTCGCTGGGTCCAGGGGGTTCTTC
CASSQVAGSRGFF
>.|TRBJ1-2|few|TRBV15
TGTGCCACCAGCAGAGACCAGGGAAGCTATGGCTACACCTTC
CATSRDQGSYGYTF
>.|TRBJ2-5|.|TRBV24-1
TGTGCCACCATGGGGCAGGGAGGAGAGACCCAGTACTTC
CATMGQGGETQYF
>.|TRBJ2-2|.|TRBV4-3
TGCGCCAGCAGCCAAGAAGTCAGCACCGGGGAGCTGTTTTTT
CASSQEVSTGELFF
>TRBD1|TRBJ2-3|few|TRBV7-6
TGCGCTGTTTGGGGACAGCTCACAGATACGCAGTATTTT
CAVWGQLTDTQYF
>.|TRBJ1-5|.|TRBV10-3
TGTGCCATCAGTGGCATTGCGGGTGCGGGGGCCGATCAGCCCCAGCATTTT
CAISGIAGAGADQPQHF
>.|TRBJ2-4|.|TRBV20-1
TGCAGTGCTAGTCCGCCGATAGCCAAAAACATTCAGTACTTC
CSASPPIAKNIQYF
>TRBD2|TRBJ2-1|.|TRBV5-1
TGCGCCAGCAGCGTGACTAGCGGGAACAATGAGCAGTTCTTC
CASSVTSGNNEQFF